This T cell receptor beta chain was documented in a study of kidney transplant recipient with SARS-CoV-2 infection. TCRdb recomputed calls from the reads with MiXCR, one row per CDR3 protein. This sample yields 250,000 or so distinct CDR3 sequences, of which around 30% are seen a single time; roughly 7% belongs to the top ten. This CDR3 has 13 amino acids. Germline CDR1 is GTSNPN and CDR2 is SVGIG (reference sequence). Trimming removed 3 bases at V and 2 bases at J, with 5 bases between. This clonotype occurred many times. Sequenced material: a blood sample, taken at baseline and on approximately day 120 from a kidney transplant recipient. The origin of this receptor is a male patient in his thirties who had COVID-19 and was a kidney transplant recipient. The graft donor may be the source of some T cells. The J gene is TRBJ1-6, the V gene TRBV30; no clear D gene. DNA for the CDR3: TGTGCCTGGAGGCCACCCTATAATTCACCCCTCCACTTT. Its protein product is CAWRPPYNSPLHF.